These T cell receptor beta chains were read from a single sample in a study of T-cell reconstitution after alpha-beta-depleted transplantation in children. Each CDR3 protein is one row after TCRdb ran MiXCR on the PCR reads. Of hundreds of thousands of distinct CDR3 sequences in the sample, more than 20% are singletons; the top ten hold roughly 14%. The input for sequencing was PBMCs, mostly from graft donor cells, taken 360 days after TCRalphabeta/CD19-depleted stem cell transplant. Receptor source: a boy under two years old who had a stem cell transplant for acute myeloid leukemia, so the T cells may come from the graft donor. The CDR3 runs from the conserved cysteine through the conserved F or W. Each record gives: J gene, D gene, clone size, V gene, CDR3 DNA, CDR3 protein. A D gene is named only where the DNA matches it firmly. Clone size is given for some rows only: seen once, a few or many times, or a class if the clone is expanded.

J: TRBJ2-3
D: TRBD2
size: -
V: TRBV20-1
DNA: TGCAGTGCTCCCGATAGCGGGGGTACAGATACGCAGTATTTT
CDR3: CSAPDSGGTDTQYF

J: TRBJ2-7
D: TRBD1
size: -
V: TRBV27
DNA: TGTGCCAGCACCCGATGGACAGGGACATCCTACGAGCAGTACTTC
CDR3: CASTRWTGTSYEQYF

J: TRBJ2-1
D: TRBD2
size: many
V: TRBV20-1
DNA: TGCAGTGCTAGAGCTCAGCCGAGGACTAGCGGGGGCCATGAGCAGTTCTTC
CDR3: CSARAQPRTSGGHEQFF

J: TRBJ2-6
D: TRBD2
size: few
V: TRBV4-3
DNA: TGCGCCAGCAGTCTAGCGGTAGCGAGCTCTGGGGCCAACGTCCTGACTTTC
CDR3: CASSLAVASSGANVLTF

J: TRBJ2-5
D: -
size: -
V: TRBV15
DNA: TGTGCCACCAGCACCGGCTTAAACGGCGCACCTCAAGAGACCCAGTACTTC
CDR3: CATSTGLNGAPQETQYF

J: TRBJ2-2
D: TRBD1
size: -
V: TRBV20-1
DNA: TGCAGTGCTACCGGGACAGGCCTCCCCGGGGAGCTGTTTTTT
CDR3: CSATGTGLPGELFF

J: TRBJ1-2
D: TRBD1
size: many
V: TRBV6-5
DNA: TGTGCCAGCAGGTCGACAGGGGGTATGGGCTATGGCTACACCTTC
CDR3: CASRSTGGMGYGYTF

J: TRBJ2-5
D: TRBD2
size: -
V: TRBV28
DNA: TGTGCCAGCAGTTCAGGCGGGGGGGCCTGGGAGACCCAGTACTTC
CDR3: CASSSGGGAWETQYF

J: TRBJ2-5
D: TRBD2
size: many
V: TRBV20-1
DNA: TGCAGTGCTCTCCCCTCCTATGCGGGGGGCCTCGACCCGGAGACCCAGTACTTC
CDR3: CSALPSYAGGLDPETQYF

J: TRBJ2-7
D: TRBD1
size: -
V: TRBV27
DNA: TGTGCCAGCAGTACCAAACAGGGGGGCTCCTACGAGCAGTACTTC
CDR3: CASSTKQGGSYEQYF

J: TRBJ1-4
D: -
size: -
V: TRBV6-1
DNA: TGTGCCTCCCTGGGGGCAGGGGCGAAAGGGGAAAAACTGTTTTTT
CDR3: CASLGAGAKGEKLFF

J: TRBJ2-3
D: TRBD1
size: few
V: TRBV7-7
DNA: TGTGCCAGCAGGTTCGGCGGACAGGGGGAACCCACAGATACGCAGTATTTT
CDR3: CASRFGGQGEPTDTQYF

J: TRBJ2-2
D: -
size: -
V: TRBV11-3
DNA: TGTGCCAGCAGCTTAGGCTGGGTTCGGAACACCGGGGAGCTGTTTTTT
CDR3: CASSLGWVRNTGELFF

J: TRBJ1-5
D: -
size: many
V: TRBV6-1
DNA: TGTGCCAGCAGCTTGACATGGAATAGCAATCAGCCCCAGCATTTT
CDR3: CASSLTWNSNQPQHF

J: TRBJ2-2
D: -
size: few
V: TRBV25-1
DNA: TGTGCCAGCAGTGTCGGGAATGCGAACACCGGGGAGCTGTTTTTT
CDR3: CASSVGNANTGELFF

J: TRBJ1-6
D: -
size: -
V: TRBV20-1
DNA: TGCAGTGCTAGACCGGGGACCTATAATTCACCCCTCCACTTT
CDR3: CSARPGTYNSPLHF

J: TRBJ2-1
D: -
size: few
V: TRBV27
DNA: TGTGCCAGCAGTTTTTACAGCTCCTACAATGAGCAGTTCTTC
CDR3: CASSFYSSYNEQFF

J: TRBJ2-5
D: -
size: few
V: TRBV20-1
DNA: TGCAGTGCTCCAGGAAAGGGGGGCCAAGAGACCCAGTACTTC
CDR3: CSAPGKGGQETQYF

J: TRBJ2-2
D: TRBD1
size: many
V: TRBV5-1
DNA: TGCGCCAGCAGCTCAAGGACAGGGGACACCGGGGAGCTGTTTTTT
CDR3: CASSSRTGDTGELFF

J: TRBJ1-6
D: TRBD1
size: -
V: TRBV28
DNA: TGTGCCAGCAGTTTAGTGGGACAGGGGTCTTCACCCCTCCACTTT
CDR3: CASSLVGQGSSPLHF

J: TRBJ2-1
D: TRBD1
size: -
V: TRBV12-3/TRBV12-4
DNA: TGTGCCAGCAGTTTAGGTGGTCGGGGCAGGGGGAAGGTCGTCAATGAGCAGTTCTTC
CDR3: CASSLGGRGRGKVVNEQFF

J: TRBJ2-7
D: -
size: -
V: TRBV7-9
DNA: TGTGCCAGCACCTCAAGGGCAGTTTCCTACGAGCAGTACTTC
CDR3: CASTSRAVSYEQYF

J: TRBJ2-2
D: TRBD2
size: -
V: TRBV27
DNA: TGTGCCAGCAGTCCACATCCGGGACTAGCGGGGGACACCGGGGAGCTGTTTTTT
CDR3: CASSPHPGLAGDTGELFF

J: TRBJ2-1
D: -
size: many
V: TRBV29-1
DNA: TGCAGCGTTGCGAGTAGAAAATACAATGAGCAGTTCTTC
CDR3: CSVASRKYNEQFF

J: TRBJ2-3
D: TRBD2
size: many
V: TRBV7-9
DNA: TGTGCCAGCAGCTTGAGCGGGGCGACAGATACGCAGTATTTT
CDR3: CASSLSGATDTQYF

J: TRBJ2-3
D: TRBD2
size: many
V: TRBV20-1
DNA: TGCAGTGCTAGCGGTGAGCGGGGAGTATTAACAGATACGCAGTATTTT
CDR3: CSASGERGVLTDTQYF

J: TRBJ1-1
D: -
size: few
V: TRBV29-1
DNA: TGCAGCGTTGCGGGCCACAACACTGAAGCTTTCTTT
CDR3: CSVAGHNTEAFF

J: TRBJ2-5
D: -
size: -
V: TRBV5-1
DNA: TGCGCCAGCAGCTTGGACGGGGTTCGCCAAGAGACCCAGTACTTC
CDR3: CASSLDGVRQETQYF

J: TRBJ2-5
D: TRBD2
size: -
V: TRBV20-1
DNA: TGCAGTGCCCCCTCTAGCGGGGGGGCTGGGGAGACCCAGTACTTC
CDR3: CSAPSSGGAGETQYF

J: TRBJ2-1
D: TRBD1
size: -
V: TRBV12-3/TRBV12-4
DNA: TGTGCCAGCAGAACGGGACAGGAGTACAATGAGCAGTTCTTC
CDR3: CASRTGQEYNEQFF

J: TRBJ2-1
D: -
size: many
V: TRBV6-5
DNA: TGTGCCAGCAGTTACTACGACGAGCAGTTCTTC
CDR3: CASSYYDEQFF

J: TRBJ2-1
D: -
size: many
V: TRBV25-1
DNA: TGTGCCAGCAGTGAATGGCTCGGGCTTTACAATGAGCAGTTCTTC
CDR3: CASSEWLGLYNEQFF

J: TRBJ2-7
D: -
size: many
V: TRBV4-3
DNA: TGCGCCAGCAGCCAAGATCCGGGGAGTTACGAGCAGTACTTC
CDR3: CASSQDPGSYEQYF

J: TRBJ2-5
D: TRBD2
size: many
V: TRBV29-1
DNA: TGCAGCGTTGATCTAGCGGGAGAGACCCAGTACTTC
CDR3: CSVDLAGETQYF

J: TRBJ2-1
D: -
size: -
V: TRBV12-3/TRBV12-4
DNA: TGTGCCAGCAGTTTTGTACACAATGAGCAGTTCTTC
CDR3: CASSFVHNEQFF

J: TRBJ1-2
D: -
size: -
V: TRBV7-2
DNA: TGTGCCAGCAGCTTAGAGGGCAGTACGGGGAACTATGGCTACACCTTC
CDR3: CASSLEGSTGNYGYTF

J: TRBJ2-3
D: TRBD1
size: -
V: TRBV6-5
DNA: TGTGCCAGCAGTTACGTGCAAGGGGGCGCGGAAGATACGCAGTATTTT
CDR3: CASSYVQGGAEDTQYF

J: TRBJ2-5
D: TRBD2
size: -
V: TRBV7-8
DNA: TGTGCCAGCAGCTTCGGTAGCGGGGGAAAAGAGACCCAGTACTTC
CDR3: CASSFGSGGKETQYF

J: TRBJ2-1
D: -
size: -
V: TRBV7-2
DNA: TGTGCCAGCCGCCCAGGCGGGTCCTACAATGAGCAGTTCTTC
CDR3: CASRPGGSYNEQFF

J: TRBJ1-5
D: -
size: -
V: TRBV19
DNA: TGTGCCAGTTGCCCTGGGGGGAGCAGCAATCAGCCCCAGCATTTT
CDR3: CASCPGGSSNQPQHF

J: TRBJ1-6
D: -
size: few
V: TRBV20-1
DNA: TGCAGTGCTAGAGATCCTACCGGGGTCTACTCCTATAATTCACCCCTCCACTTT
CDR3: CSARDPTGVYSYNSPLHF

J: TRBJ1-6
D: -
size: -
V: TRBV4-3
DNA: TGCGCCAGCAGCCAAGTGGGCTATAATTCACCCCTCCACTTT
CDR3: CASSQVGYNSPLHF

J: TRBJ2-1
D: -
size: -
V: TRBV6-2/TRBV6-3
DNA: TGTGCCAGCACTAAAAGGGAGGGGGCGTACAATGAGCAGTTCTTC
CDR3: CASTKREGAYNEQFF

J: TRBJ1-1
D: TRBD1
size: -
V: TRBV5-1
DNA: TGCGCCAGCAGCTCCCAAACAGGGGGCGACACTGAAGCTTTCTTT
CDR3: CASSSQTGGDTEAFF

J: TRBJ2-4
D: -
size: few
V: TRBV20-1
DNA: TGCAGTGCTAGCCACGGAAGTGCCGAAAGCATTCAGTACTTC
CDR3: CSASHGSAESIQYF

J: TRBJ1-2
D: -
size: few
V: TRBV27
DNA: TGTGCCAGCAGTTTAAGGCGGACGGCCGACTATGGCTACACCTTC
CDR3: CASSLRRTADYGYTF

J: TRBJ1-1
D: -
size: -
V: TRBV10-2
DNA: TGCGCCAGCAGTGAGTCGGGGGCCACTGAAGCTTTCTTT
CDR3: CASSESGATEAFF

J: TRBJ2-3
D: TRBD1
size: few
V: TRBV19
DNA: TGTGCCAGTAGCTTACAGGGGGATTCAGATACGCAGTATTTT
CDR3: CASSLQGDSDTQYF

J: TRBJ2-7
D: -
size: -
V: TRBV18
DNA: TGTGCCAGCTCACCCGGCGGAGCCTACGAAGAGCAGTACTTC
CDR3: CASSPGGAYEEQYF

J: TRBJ1-1
D: -
size: few
V: TRBV7-8
DNA: TGTGCCAGCAGCTTAGGGCGGATGCACACGGCCTTAAACACTGAAGCTTTCTTT
CDR3: CASSLGRMHTALNTEAFF

J: TRBJ2-1
D: -
size: -
V: TRBV28
DNA: TGTGCCAGCAGTTTTGAGACAGCCTTTCGCCTTTCCTACAATGAGCAGTTCTTC
CDR3: CASSFETAFRLSYNEQFF

J: TRBJ2-3
D: -
size: -
V: TRBV4-3
DNA: TGCGCCAGCAGCCCGGAGGTGTTTCGCACAGATACGCAGTATTTT
CDR3: CASSPEVFRTDTQYF

J: TRBJ2-5
D: -
size: few
V: TRBV20-1
DNA: TGCAGTGCTAGACCGTTTCTAGGAGTCCAAGAGACCCAGTACTTC
CDR3: CSARPFLGVQETQYF